One and the same sample provided the 3 T cell receptor beta chains below, sequenced in a study of response to subunit inactivated influenza vaccine. TCRdb reprocessed the RT-PCR reads via MiXCR and lists one record per CDR3 protein. The profile shows roughly 700,000 distinct CDR3 sequences, approximately 15% of them singletons. The source material was PBMCs from blood, sampled roughly 2 weeks before vaccination. All receptors derive from a man over 45 who received an inactivated influenza vaccine.

This clonotype was detected a few times. This chain uses TRBV5-1 with TRBJ2-2, with no clear D. Deletions cut 1 base from V and 1 base from J, with 8 bases between. Germline V gene sequence: CDR1 SGHRS, CDR2 YFSETQ. The CDR3 contains 15 residues. The CDR3 sequence is CASSLRSENTGELFF. DNA of the CDR3: TGCGCCAGCAGCTTGCGCTCGGAGAACACCGGGGAGCTGTTTTTT.

The gene calls are TRBV7-8 and TRBJ2-7; D gene ambiguous. Trimming removed 1 base from V and 7 bases from J, with 11 bases in between. This CDR3 is 13 amino acids long. Per the germline V gene, CDR1 is SGHVS and CDR2 is FQNEAQ. The DNA for the CDR3 is TGTGCCAGCAGCTTAGGCACCCCTGGGGAGCAGTACTTC. This codes for CASSLGTPGEQYF.

This clonotype turned up a few times. The rearrangement links TRBV29-1 to TRBJ2-5, with 11 bases fitting TRBD1. Losses at the gene ends were 5 bases for V and 14 bases for J; bases not matched to a gene: 7. Germline CDR1 and CDR2: SQVTM and ANQGSEA. The length of the CDR3 is 11 residues. CDR3 bases: TGCAGCGTTAGAGGACAGGGGGCAATATACTTC. Translation gives CSVRGQGAIYF.